This is a list of T cell receptor beta chains from one sample in a study of T cell responses to AZD1222 COVID-19 vaccine. This table comes from immunoSEQ multiplex PCR, and its TCRdb copy is limited to in-frame clones, with some not included. The data contain about 28,000 clones, over 75% of them seen just once; the ten biggest clones take up roughly 6%. Sequencing was performed on peripheral blood, taken on day 0 of AZD1222 vaccination. These TCRs come from an adult in good health. Each CDR3 is given with its conserved first and last residue. Fields, in order: J gene, D gene, V gene, clone size, CDR3 DNA, CDR3 protein. A D gene is named only where the DNA matches it firmly. Where a row states a size, it is once, few, many or the class of an expanded clone; other rows omit it.

J gene: TRBJ1-2; D gene: .; V gene: TRBV5-5; clone size: few; CDR3 DNA: TGTGCCAGCAGCTTGGACCACTATGGCTACACCTTC; CDR3 protein: CASSLDHYGYTF
J gene: TRBJ1-2; D gene: .; V gene: TRBV2; clone size: .; CDR3 DNA: TGTGCCAGCAGCCCCGACAGTAACTATGGCTACACCTTC; CDR3 protein: CASSPDSNYGYTF
J gene: TRBJ2-1; D gene: .; V gene: TRBV7-2; clone size: .; CDR3 DNA: TGTGCCAGCAGCCCACTTTCTCTGGGGGACAACGGATACAATGAGCAGTTCTTC; CDR3 protein: CASSPLSLGDNGYNEQFF
J gene: TRBJ2-5; D gene: TRBD1; V gene: TRBV10-3; clone size: .; CDR3 DNA: TGTGCCATCAGCGGTGGTTCCTGGGGACAGGGCGAAGAGACCCAGTACTTC; CDR3 protein: CAISGGSWGQGEETQYF
J gene: TRBJ2-3; D gene: TRBD2; V gene: TRBV6-2/TRBV6-3; clone size: few; CDR3 DNA: TGTGCCAGCAGTTCCGCCCAGGGACTACCACGCACAGATACGCAGTATTTT; CDR3 protein: CASSSAQGLPRTDTQYF
J gene: TRBJ1-3; D gene: .; V gene: TRBV7-2; clone size: .; CDR3 DNA: TGTGCCAGCAGCTCCTGGACTTTGGCTGGAAACACCATATATTTT; CDR3 protein: CASSSWTLAGNTIYF
J gene: TRBJ1-5; D gene: .; V gene: TRBV19; clone size: .; CDR3 DNA: TGTGCCAGTAGTGGGGGGACACTACAGCCCCAGCATTTT; CDR3 protein: CASSGGTLQPQHF
J gene: TRBJ1-4; D gene: TRBD1; V gene: TRBV28; clone size: .; CDR3 DNA: TGTGCCAGCGGGACAGTAAATGAAAAACTGTTTTTT; CDR3 protein: CASGTVNEKLFF
J gene: TRBJ1-2; D gene: TRBD1; V gene: TRBV5-1; clone size: .; CDR3 DNA: TGCGCCAGCAGCTTGGGGACAGGGCTGACGTTGTTCTACACCTTC; CDR3 protein: CASSLGTGLTLFYTF
J gene: TRBJ1-5; D gene: TRBD1; V gene: TRBV2; clone size: .; CDR3 DNA: TGTGCCAGCAGGGAGACAGGGGCTAGCAATCAGCCCCAGCATTTT; CDR3 protein: CASRETGASNQPQHF
J gene: TRBJ1-1; D gene: .; V gene: TRBV7-8; clone size: .; CDR3 DNA: TGTGCCAGCAGCTTAAGCCGGTCGAACACTGAAGCTTTCTTT; CDR3 protein: CASSLSRSNTEAFF
J gene: TRBJ2-7; D gene: .; V gene: TRBV10-1; clone size: .; CDR3 DNA: TGCGCCAGCAGTGACGAGAGACTATTCTACGAGCAGTACTTC; CDR3 protein: CASSDERLFYEQYF
J gene: TRBJ2-7; D gene: TRBD1; V gene: TRBV14; clone size: .; CDR3 DNA: TGTGCCAGCAGCCGAGGGACAGGGGGCTTCTACGAGCAGTACTTC; CDR3 protein: CASSRGTGGFYEQYF
J gene: TRBJ1-1; D gene: .; V gene: TRBV11-2; clone size: .; CDR3 DNA: TGTGCCAGCAGCTTACTTGGGGGGGGGACTGAAGCTTTCTTT; CDR3 protein: CASSLLGGGTEAFF
J gene: TRBJ2-3; D gene: .; V gene: TRBV6-5; clone size: .; CDR3 DNA: TGTGCCAGCAGTTACCAGGCGGGCGGAACCACAGATACGCAGTATTTT; CDR3 protein: CASSYQAGGTTDTQYF
J gene: TRBJ1-6; D gene: .; V gene: TRBV28; clone size: .; CDR3 DNA: TGTGCCAGCAGCCCGTCGGGGTATAATTCACCCCTCCACTTT; CDR3 protein: CASSPSGYNSPLHF
J gene: TRBJ2-2; D gene: .; V gene: TRBV6-5; clone size: .; CDR3 DNA: TGTGCCAGCAGTTACTCGGGGACAACGAACACCGGGGAGCTGTTTTTT; CDR3 protein: CASSYSGTTNTGELFF
J gene: TRBJ1-6; D gene: TRBD1; V gene: TRBV27; clone size: .; CDR3 DNA: TGTGCCAGCAGTTTAGGGGCGAGAGGGGGCGCGGGGTTCAATTCACCCCTCCACTTT; CDR3 protein: CASSLGARGGAGFNSPLHF
J gene: TRBJ2-2; D gene: TRBD2; V gene: TRBV5-4; clone size: .; CDR3 DNA: TGTGCCAGCAGCTCTGAAACGCTAGCGGGAGTCACCGGGGAGCTGTTTTTT; CDR3 protein: CASSSETLAGVTGELFF
J gene: TRBJ1-3; D gene: TRBD1; V gene: TRBV5-8; clone size: .; CDR3 DNA: TGTGCCAGCAGGAGGACAGGGGATATCACGTTCTCTGGAAACACCATATATTTT; CDR3 protein: CASRRTGDITFSGNTIYF
J gene: TRBJ1-5; D gene: .; V gene: TRBV7-2; clone size: .; CDR3 DNA: TGTGCCAGCAGCTTAGCCCAGGGTGGGGGGCATCAGCCCCAGCATTTT; CDR3 protein: CASSLAQGGGHQPQHF
J gene: TRBJ1-2; D gene: .; V gene: TRBV27; clone size: .; CDR3 DNA: TGTGCCAGCAGCAATGCAGGGGACGGCTACACCTTC; CDR3 protein: CASSNAGDGYTF
J gene: TRBJ1-6; D gene: .; V gene: TRBV6-1; clone size: .; CDR3 DNA: TGTGCCAGCAGTGACCCAGCCACCTCCTATAATTCACCCCTCCACTTT; CDR3 protein: CASSDPATSYNSPLHF
J gene: TRBJ1-4; D gene: .; V gene: TRBV3-1/TRBV3-2; clone size: .; CDR3 DNA: TGTGCCAGCAGCCCACAGGGACGGGTGAATGAAAAACTGTTTTTT; CDR3 protein: CASSPQGRVNEKLFF
J gene: TRBJ2-7; D gene: .; V gene: TRBV6-6; clone size: .; CDR3 DNA: TGTGCCAGCAGTACTACCCGGATACAAACCTACGAGCAGTACTTC; CDR3 protein: CASSTTRIQTYEQYF
J gene: TRBJ1-1; D gene: .; V gene: TRBV7-8; clone size: once; CDR3 DNA: TGTGCCAGCAGCCCGGGGCGCCTGAACACTGAAGCTTTCTTT; CDR3 protein: CASSPGRLNTEAFF
J gene: TRBJ2-2; D gene: .; V gene: TRBV19; clone size: few; CDR3 DNA: TGTGCCAGTAGTAGCCCAGGGAGCACCGGGGAGCTGTTTTTT; CDR3 protein: CASSSPGSTGELFF
J gene: TRBJ1-1; D gene: .; V gene: TRBV6-5; clone size: medium-sized; CDR3 DNA: TGTGCCAGCAGTTACTCCGGGTCGAACACTGAAGCTTTCTTT; CDR3 protein: CASSYSGSNTEAFF
J gene: TRBJ2-7; D gene: TRBD2; V gene: TRBV4-2; clone size: .; CDR3 DNA: TGTGCCAGCAGCCAATCTCTAGCGGGGGGGACCTACGAGCAGTACTTC; CDR3 protein: CASSQSLAGGTYEQYF
J gene: TRBJ2-7; D gene: .; V gene: TRBV27; clone size: .; CDR3 DNA: TGTGCCAGCAGCGTCGGCAGTCCGTCCTACGAGCAGTACTTC; CDR3 protein: CASSVGSPSYEQYF
J gene: TRBJ2-7; D gene: TRBD1; V gene: TRBV12-3/TRBV12-4; clone size: .; CDR3 DNA: TGTGCCAGCTCCCGGGACAGAGCCTACGAGCAGTACTTC; CDR3 protein: CASSRDRAYEQYF
J gene: TRBJ1-2; D gene: TRBD1; V gene: TRBV7-2; clone size: .; CDR3 DNA: TGTGCCAGCAGTATGGCGGGACAGGGGGACTATGGCTACACCTTC; CDR3 protein: CASSMAGQGDYGYTF
J gene: TRBJ1-2; D gene: .; V gene: TRBV11-3; clone size: .; CDR3 DNA: TGTGCCAGCAGCTTGATAGGGCTCGGCTACACCTTC; CDR3 protein: CASSLIGLGYTF
J gene: TRBJ1-5; D gene: .; V gene: TRBV2; clone size: .; CDR3 DNA: TGTGCCAGCAGGCGGGAGGCAGCCAATCAGCCCCAGCATTTT; CDR3 protein: CASRREAANQPQHF
J gene: TRBJ2-3; D gene: .; V gene: TRBV6-1; clone size: .; CDR3 DNA: TGTGCCAGCAGTGAGAGACCGTCTTTGGGCACAGATACGCAGTATTTT; CDR3 protein: CASSERPSLGTDTQYF
J gene: TRBJ1-1; D gene: .; V gene: TRBV6-4; clone size: .; CDR3 DNA: TGTGCCAGCAGTGATAACAGGGTCGGGGCCACTGAAGCTTTCTTT; CDR3 protein: CASSDNRVGATEAFF
J gene: TRBJ1-4; D gene: TRBD1; V gene: TRBV6-5; clone size: .; CDR3 DNA: TGTGCCAGCAGTACCCACAGGGGCGGTGAAAAACTGTTTTTT; CDR3 protein: CASSTHRGGEKLFF
J gene: TRBJ2-2; D gene: .; V gene: TRBV7-9; clone size: once; CDR3 DNA: TGTGCCAGCAGCTCGACTCCCGCGAACACCGGGGAGCTGTTTTTT; CDR3 protein: CASSSTPANTGELFF
J gene: TRBJ1-1; D gene: TRBD1; V gene: TRBV12-3/TRBV12-4; clone size: .; CDR3 DNA: TGTGCCACCGCGACAGGGGAGGGCACTGAAGCTTTCTTT; CDR3 protein: CATATGEGTEAFF
J gene: TRBJ1-4; D gene: TRBD1; V gene: TRBV5-1; clone size: .; CDR3 DNA: TGCGCCAGCAGCTTGGACAGGGGGCGGTTGGAAAAACTGTTTTTT; CDR3 protein: CASSLDRGRLEKLFF
J gene: TRBJ2-1; D gene: .; V gene: TRBV3-1/TRBV3-2; clone size: .; CDR3 DNA: TGTGCCAGCAGCCAAGATAGGGTTTCCTACAATGAGCAGTTCTTC; CDR3 protein: CASSQDRVSYNEQFF
J gene: TRBJ1-3; D gene: TRBD1; V gene: TRBV18; clone size: .; CDR3 DNA: TGTGCCAGCTCACCCGGCGGACAGGGCGGAAACACCATATATTTT; CDR3 protein: CASSPGGQGGNTIYF
J gene: TRBJ2-3; D gene: TRBD2; V gene: TRBV4-2; clone size: .; CDR3 DNA: TGTGCCAGCAGCCAAGCGGATGGTAGCGGGAGTGCAGATACGCAGTATTTT; CDR3 protein: CASSQADGSGSADTQYF
J gene: TRBJ1-1; D gene: .; V gene: TRBV19; clone size: .; CDR3 DNA: TGTGCCAGTAGTATGAGTTTTGGGCAGGGCGATGCTCTTGAAGCTTTCTTT; CDR3 protein: CASSMSFGQGDALEAFF
J gene: TRBJ2-1; D gene: .; V gene: TRBV20-1; clone size: .; CDR3 DNA: TGCAGTGCTAGTGGTAGAGATGAGCAGTTCTTC; CDR3 protein: CSASGRDEQFF
J gene: TRBJ1-1; D gene: .; V gene: TRBV5-5; clone size: few; CDR3 DNA: TGTGCCAGCAGCTTGGGGGTATCAACTGAAGCTTTCTTT; CDR3 protein: CASSLGVSTEAFF
J gene: TRBJ2-1; D gene: .; V gene: TRBV28; clone size: .; CDR3 DNA: TGTGCCAGCAGTACCGGACTAACAGGCAATGAGCAGTTCTTC; CDR3 protein: CASSTGLTGNEQFF
J gene: TRBJ1-5; D gene: .; V gene: TRBV19; clone size: .; CDR3 DNA: TGTGCCAGTAGTCTCATTCGGACGTACGATCAGCCCCAGCATTTT; CDR3 protein: CASSLIRTYDQPQHF
J gene: TRBJ1-5; D gene: .; V gene: TRBV6-1; clone size: .; CDR3 DNA: TGTGCCAGCAGAAACCCGGCCAGGGAGGGTCAGCCCCAGCATTTT; CDR3 protein: CASRNPAREGQPQHF
J gene: TRBJ2-7; D gene: .; V gene: TRBV4-1; clone size: few; CDR3 DNA: TGCGCCAGCAGCCAAGATCCAAGGGTCGAGCAGTACTTC; CDR3 protein: CASSQDPRVEQYF
J gene: TRBJ1-2; D gene: TRBD1; V gene: TRBV4-3; clone size: .; CDR3 DNA: TGCGCCAGCAGCCGTGAGACAGGGTACTATGGCTACACCTTC; CDR3 protein: CASSRETGYYGYTF
J gene: TRBJ2-1; D gene: .; V gene: TRBV5-1; clone size: .; CDR3 DNA: TGCGCCAGCAGCTGGGACGAGTACAATGAGCAGTTCTTC; CDR3 protein: CASSWDEYNEQFF
J gene: TRBJ1-5; D gene: .; V gene: TRBV19; clone size: once; CDR3 DNA: TGTGCCAGTAGGTACAGGGAGGCTGGTCAGCCCCAGCATTTT; CDR3 protein: CASRYREAGQPQHF
J gene: TRBJ1-6; D gene: .; V gene: TRBV2; clone size: once; CDR3 DNA: TGTGCCAGCACCCCGGCTAGCAGCTATAATTCACCCCTCCACTTT; CDR3 protein: CASTPASSYNSPLHF